The subject of this entry is one T cell receptor beta chain. Its antigen is unidentified. The CDR3 is made up of 15 amino acids. The V gene's germline CDR1 is MNHEY and CDR2 SVGAGI. TCRdb reprocessed the 5' RACE reads and stores each CDR3 protein as one record, lacking DNA. Its table records a few hundred thousand distinct CDR3 sequences. These data originate in a study of monozygotic twins with inflammatory bowel disease. Overall study findings and caveats: Healthy twins shared more clonotypes with others than IBD patients, most markedly active ones.

The chain uses TRBV6-5 and TRBJ1-3. The specimen was blood. The clonotype was recovered from a human donor with ulcerative colitis or Crohn's disease, or a healthy co-twin of an affected twin (not recorded which). Here the CDR3 reads CASSYSPDSGNTIYF.